Sequencing of this T cell receptor (beta chain) was carried out in a study of technical replicates of blood from several donors. V lost 8 bases, J lost 0 bases, and 7 bases lay in between. Germline V lookup: CDR1 MNHEY, CDR2 SMNVEV (reference sequence). The CDR3 totals 12 residues. Profiled with immunoSEQ multiplex PCR; TCRdb holds only in-frame clones, not every one. The sample yields approximately 81,000 clones, nearly 97% seen once. This clone was detected once. The genes are TRBV27 and TRBJ1-1; no clear D. What was sequenced was T cells isolated from PBMCs. The receptor comes from a human donor in good health. CDR3 in amino acids: CASGRMNTEAFF. The CDR3 DNA is TGTGCCAGCGGCAGGATGAACACTGAAGCTTTCTTT.